These T cell receptor beta chains were read from a single sample in a study of preoperative IRX-2 immunotherapy in early breast cancer. This table comes from immunoSEQ multiplex PCR, and its TCRdb copy is limited to in-frame clones, with some not included. The data contain 55,000 to 70,000 clones, roughly 95% of them singletons. The specimen was collected from a patient treated with IRX-2 immunotherapy. Every receptor here comes from a human donor with breast cancer. Each CDR3 is given with its conserved first and last residue. D genes are given only for firm matches. For some rows the clone size is stated as once, few or many, or as a class when expanded; others skip it.

abundance	v_gene	j_gene	d_gene	len	CDR3nt	CDR3aa
NA	TRBV7-2	TRBJ1-2	NA	14	TGTGCCAGCAGCTACCGGACTGTGAACTATGGCTACACCTTC	CASSYRTVNYGYTF
NA	TRBV10-1	TRBJ1-5	TRBD1	19	TGCGCCAGCAGTGCACATCCGGGACAGGGGGGGGGTGGCAATCAGCCCCAGCATTTT	CASSAHPGQGGGGNQPQHF
NA	TRBV28	TRBJ2-1	NA	16	TGTGCCAGCAACTCGAGGGGGGCCCCTAGTATGGGTGAGCAGTTCTTC	CASNSRGAPSMGEQFF
NA	TRBV19	TRBJ2-5	TRBD2	15	TGTGCCAGTAGTCGAGCGGGGGCGGGGGGAGAGACCCAGTACTTC	CASSRAGAGGETQYF
NA	TRBV7-2	TRBJ1-5	NA	16	TGTGCCAGCAGCTTAGCGGGGCGGGGGCTAAATCAGCCCCAGCATTTT	CASSLAGRGLNQPQHF
few	TRBV2	TRBJ1-2	NA	13	TGTGCCAGCAGTGAGGGGACGGACTATGGCTACACCTTC	CASSEGTDYGYTF
NA	TRBV28	TRBJ1-4	NA	15	TGTGCCAGCAGTTTAAGGGGGGCAACTAATGAAAAACTGTTTTTT	CASSLRGATNEKLFF
NA	TRBV18	TRBJ1-4	NA	15	TGTGCCAGCTCACCCCAGGGCCCGAATAATGAAAAACTGTTTTTT	CASSPQGPNNEKLFF
NA	TRBV14	TRBJ2-1	TRBD2	15	TGTGCCAGCAGCCAAAGGCTAGCGGGGGACAATGAGCAGTTCTTC	CASSQRLAGDNEQFF
NA	TRBV30	TRBJ1-5	TRBD1	21	TGTGCCTGGAGTTCAACTACCGACGGGACAGGGATGTTTAGGGGGAATCAGCCCCAGCATTTT	CAWSSTTDGTGMFRGNQPQHF
NA	TRBV7-9	TRBJ1-1	NA	13	TGTGCCAGCAGTGGACAGCAGAACACTGAAGCTTTCTTT	CASSGQQNTEAFF
once	TRBV2	TRBJ2-3	NA	14	TGTGCCAGCAGACGTGCCCGATTCGAAGATACGCAGTATTTT	CASRRARFEDTQYF
NA	TRBV4-3	TRBJ2-7	TRBD1	15	TGCGCCAGCAGCTACCGACAGGGGGGTTTGTACGAGCAGTACTTC	CASSYRQGGLYEQYF
once	TRBV6-6	TRBJ2-7	TRBD1	13	TGTGCCGGACGGACAGGGGGGGCCTACGAGCAGTACTTC	CAGRTGGAYEQYF
NA	TRBV7-8	TRBJ1-5	NA	15	TGTGCCAGCAGCTTAGATGGGAAGACCAATCAGCCCCAGCATTTT	CASSLDGKTNQPQHF
NA	TRBV27	TRBJ2-7	TRBD2	17	TGTGCCAGCAGTTTACTTCCTAGCGGGAGCTCCTCCTACGAGCAGTACTTC	CASSLLPSGSSSYEQYF
NA	TRBV15	TRBJ1-2	NA	15	TGTGCCACCAGCAGAGCATTGTCCGGGCGGGATGGCTACACCTTC	CATSRALSGRDGYTF
NA	TRBV4-1	TRBJ2-5	NA	16	TGCGCCAGCAGCCAAGAAGGGACACCGTATACGGAGACCCAGTACTTC	CASSQEGTPYTETQYF
NA	TRBV7-2	TRBJ2-3	NA	13	TGTGCCAGCAGCTGGAGTGGGGGGCTCCTGCAGTATTTT	CASSWSGGLLQYF
few	TRBV20-1	TRBJ1-1	NA	10	TGCAGTGCCCGACTTACTGAAGCTTTCTTT	CSARLTEAFF
NA	TRBV27	TRBJ2-2	TRBD1	15	TGTGCCAGCAGTTTTTACTACAGGGGGTCCGGGGAGCTGTTTTTT	CASSFYYRGSGELFF
NA	TRBV15	TRBJ2-5	NA	16	TGTGCCACCGGAGGGATCAGGGGCGCATACCAAGAGACCCAGTACTTC	CATGGIRGAYQETQYF
NA	TRBV5-4	TRBJ2-5	NA	14	TGTGCCAGCAGCTTGGATTGGGGGGAAGAGACCCAGTACTTC	CASSLDWGEETQYF
NA	TRBV20-1	TRBJ2-7	NA	11	TGCAGTGCCAGGGGCTCCTACGAGCAGTACTTC	CSARGSYEQYF
NA	TRBV27	TRBJ1-6	NA	12	TGTGCCAGCAGCCTCCCCAATTCACCCCTCCACTTT	CASSLPNSPLHF
NA	TRBV7-8	TRBJ1-2	NA	14	TGTGCCAGCAGCCCAACGGACAGTACGTGGGGCTACACCTTC	CASSPTDSTWGYTF
NA	TRBV7-9	TRBJ2-7	NA	16	TGTGCCAGCAGCCAGCTCTTGGGACCCTTCTCCTACGAGCAGTACTTC	CASSQLLGPFSYEQYF
NA	TRBV7-2	TRBJ1-3	NA	19	TGTGCCAGCAGCTCCTCCCCCGCCGTTACAGGAGTCTCTGGAAACACCATATATTTT	CASSSSPAVTGVSGNTIYF
NA	TRBV29-1	TRBJ2-1	TRBD1	13	TGCAGCGTCCGGGGACAGGGGAGGGATGAGCAGTTCTTC	CSVRGQGRDEQFF
NA	TRBV18	TRBJ1-1	NA	16	TGTGCCAGCTCACCACAGAGAGTTGGTGGTGGTACTGAAGCTTTCTTT	CASSPQRVGGGTEAFF
NA	TRBV5-4	TRBJ2-3	TRBD1	16	TGTGCCAGCAGCTTGGTTGGGACAGGGGGCACAGATACGCAGTATTTT	CASSLVGTGGTDTQYF
NA	TRBV2	TRBJ2-5	TRBD2	15	TGTGCCAGCAGTGATGGGACGGGGGGGTGGGAGACCCAGTACTTC	CASSDGTGGWETQYF
NA	TRBV7-3	TRBJ2-7	NA	13	TGTGCCAGCAGCCTGGGCGTCTCCTACGAGCAGTACTTC	CASSLGVSYEQYF
NA	TRBV5-6	TRBJ1-2	NA	13	TGTGCCAGCAGCTTGGGGGGGGCAAATGGCTACACCTTC	CASSLGGANGYTF
NA	TRBV30	TRBJ2-1	NA	17	TGTGCCTGGAGTTTGGGCTGGGTAGATGGGGCTTACAATGAGCAGTTCTTC	CAWSLGWVDGAYNEQFF
NA	TRBV4-3	TRBJ2-7	TRBD2	15	TGCGCCAGCAGCCAAATTCTAGCGGGAGCCTACGAGCAGTACTTC	CASSQILAGAYEQYF
NA	TRBV27	TRBJ2-7	TRBD2	16	TGTGCCAGCAGTTTATCTAGCGGGAGTCTCGGGGACGAGCAGTACTTC	CASSLSSGSLGDEQYF
NA	TRBV2	TRBJ2-7	TRBD2	15	TGTGCCACTCGCCGCCCCGCTAGCGGGAGGCTCAAGCAGTACTTC	CATRRPASGRLKQYF
once	TRBV28	TRBJ2-1	NA	15	TGTGCCAGCAGTCGCCGAAGGGTTTCGGGAAATGAGCAGTTCTTC	CASSRRRVSGNEQFF
NA	TRBV13	TRBJ2-3	TRBD2	16	TGTGCCAGCAGTTTCGGGACTAGCGGTCGAGGTGGTACGCAGTATTTT	CASSFGTSGRGGTQYF
NA	TRBV19	TRBJ2-7	TRBD2	15	TGTGCCAGTAGTCAGACTAGCGGGAGCCCCTACGAGCAGTACTTC	CASSQTSGSPYEQYF
NA	TRBV18	TRBJ1-1	NA	13	TGTGCCAGTCGGGGAGGAGGTCGCGTTGGAGCTTTCTTT	CASRGGGRVGAFF
NA	TRBV2	TRBJ1-5	NA	15	TGTGCCAGCAGTGCTACAGGGCTCAGCAATCAGCCCCAGCATTTT	CASSATGLSNQPQHF
NA	TRBV28	TRBJ2-5	NA	13	TGTGCCAGCAGTCCGCCTGGGGCGGAGACCCAGTACTTC	CASSPPGAETQYF
few	TRBV9	TRBJ1-2	TRBD1	15	TGTGCCAGCAGCGTAGGGGGACAGGGGACGGGAGGCTACACCTTC	CASSVGGQGTGGYTF
NA	TRBV7-2	TRBJ2-7	TRBD2	18	TGTGCCAGCAGCCCCCGGACTAGCGGGGGGATGGTCTCCTACGAGCAGTACTTC	CASSPRTSGGMVSYEQYF
NA	TRBV6-5	TRBJ1-5	TRBD1	14	TGTGCCAGCAGTGGGACAGGGGGCAGTCAGCCCCAGCATTTT	CASSGTGGSQPQHF
NA	TRBV10-2	TRBJ1-1	NA	11	TGCGCCAGCAGAGAGTTCACTGAAGCTTTCTTT	CASREFTEAFF
NA	TRBV6-5	TRBJ1-2	TRBD1	14	TGTGCCAGCAGGCCCGGGACAGGCGTCTATGGCTACACCTTC	CASRPGTGVYGYTF
NA	TRBV15	TRBJ1-1	NA	16	TGTGCCACCAGCGATGGGGGAGTACCCATGAACACTGAAGCTTTCTTT	CATSDGGVPMNTEAFF
NA	TRBV19	TRBJ2-7	TRBD2	13	TGTGCCAGTAGTAGGACTAGCGGGAGCGAGCAGTACTTC	CASSRTSGSEQYF
NA	TRBV27	TRBJ2-7	NA	13	TGTGCCAGCAGTTTGGCTTACCCCTACGAGCAGTACTTC	CASSLAYPYEQYF
NA	TRBV11-3	TRBJ2-2	NA	13	TGTGCCAGCAGCTTAGCCAGCACCGGGGAGCTGTTTTTT	CASSLASTGELFF
NA	TRBV21-1	TRBJ1-1	NA	15	TGTGCCAGCAGCAAGATACTACAGGTTAACACTGAAGCTTTCTTT	CASSKILQVNTEAFF
NA	TRBV19	TRBJ2-2	NA	17	TGTGCCAGTAGTACGAGACATCCCAGCGCGAACACCGGGGAGCTGTTTTTT	CASSTRHPSANTGELFF
NA	TRBV19	TRBJ2-2	TRBD1	16	TGTGCCAGTAGTAGGTGGACAGGGGCGAACACCGGGGAGCTGTTTTTT	CASSRWTGANTGELFF
NA	TRBV6-5	TRBJ1-1	NA	13	TGTGCCAGCATCCGCAGGGGTGGCACTGAAGCTTTCTTT	CASIRRGGTEAFF
NA	TRBV30	TRBJ1-2	NA	13	TGTGCCTGGAGTGGGGGCCCTAACTATGGCTACACCTTC	CAWSGGPNYGYTF
NA	TRBV29-1	TRBJ2-7	NA	12	TGCAGCGCCCTTCTGGGAAGCAACGAGCAGTACTTC	CSALLGSNEQYF